These T cell receptor beta chains were read from a single sample in a study of beta chain features in type 1 diabetes. Some clones are missing from TCRdb's copy, which holds only in-frame ones; the method was immunoSEQ multiplex PCR. Here the sample spans a few hundred thousand clones, around 28% being singletons. Sequenced input: naive CD4+ T cells from blood. Source of these receptors: a young man in good health. Each CDR3 is given with its conserved first and last residue. The D gene is left open where the match is weak. Rows may omit the clone size; those that give it use once, few, many or a size class.

D gene | J gene | V gene | clone size | CDR3 protein | CDR3 DNA
NA | TRBJ1-1 | TRBV7-9 | NA | CASSLAGGEAFF | TGTGCCAGCAGCTTAGCGGGGGGAGAAGCTTTCTTT
NA | TRBJ2-3 | TRBV7-2 | NA | CASSTTDTQYF | TGTGCCAGCAGTACCACAGATACGCAGTATTTT
TRBD2 | TRBJ2-1 | TRBV29-1 | few | CSGLTSWKEQFF | TGCAGCGGGTTGACTAGCTGGAAGGAGCAGTTCTTC
NA | TRBJ2-1 | TRBV30 | NA | CATGLYNEQFF | TGTGCCACCGGGCTGTACAATGAGCAGTTCTTC
NA | TRBJ1-5 | TRBV29-1 | few | CSVGQGNNQPQHF | TGCAGCGTTGGTCAGGGGAACAATCAGCCCCAGCATTTT
TRBD1 | TRBJ2-5 | TRBV7-9 | NA | CASSGAGTGPETQYF | TGTGCCAGCAGCGGTGCCGGGACAGGGCCAGAGACCCAGTACTTC
NA | TRBJ1-5 | TRBV4-3 | few | CASSQGANSNQPQHF | TGCGCCAGCAGCCAAGGGGCAAATAGCAATCAGCCCCAGCATTTT
NA | TRBJ1-1 | TRBV10-3 | few | CAISVHENTEAFF | TGTGCCATCAGTGTCCACGAAAACACTGAAGCTTTCTTT
NA | TRBJ2-5 | TRBV7-7 | NA | CASSLYLAETQYF | TGTGCCAGCAGCTTATACTTGGCGGAGACCCAGTACTTC
TRBD1 | TRBJ2-1 | TRBV14 | few | CASSQVMGQGHYNEQFF | TGTGCCAGCAGCCAAGTAATGGGACAGGGTCATTACAATGAGCAGTTCTTC
NA | TRBJ2-1 | TRBV25-1 | few | CASSGRIYNEQFF | TGTGCCAGCAGTGGCAGGATTTACAATGAGCAGTTCTTC
NA | TRBJ2-7 | TRBV30 | few | CAWSLGGGEQYF | TGTGCCTGGAGTTTGGGAGGCGGCGAGCAGTACTTC
TRBD1 | TRBJ1-2 | TRBV30 | few | CAWSADRGYGYTF | TGTGCCTGGAGTGCGGACAGGGGATATGGCTACACCTTC
NA | TRBJ2-3 | TRBV5-1 | few | CASSLDRAVNTDTQYF | TGCGCCAGCAGCTTGGATCGAGCGGTGAATACGGATACGCAGTATTTT
NA | TRBJ2-3 | TRBV30 | few | CAYAGARSGTQYF | TGTGCCTACGCGGGGGCCCGGTCAGGTACGCAGTATTTT
NA | TRBJ1-1 | TRBV9 | NA | CASSVLTSSSEAFF | TGTGCCAGCAGCGTTCTCACGTCTTCGTCTGAAGCTTTCTTT
NA | TRBJ2-3 | TRBV7-2 | NA | CASSREGRTDTQYF | TGTGCCAGCAGCCGCGAAGGGCGCACAGATACGCAGTATTTT
NA | TRBJ1-2 | TRBV7-2 | NA | CASSLGQLAGYTF | TGTGCCAGCAGCTTAGGACAGCTCGCTGGCTACACCTTC
NA | TRBJ2-6 | TRBV6-6 | NA | CASSYKGAGANVLTF | TGTGCCAGCAGTTACAAAGGGGCTGGGGCCAACGTCCTGACTTTC
NA | TRBJ1-5 | TRBV23-1 | NA | CASSPGESNQPQHF | TGCGCCAGCAGTCCAGGGGAGAGCAATCAGCCCCAGCATTTT
NA | TRBJ1-5 | TRBV20-1 | NA | CSASSNQPQHF | TGCAGTGCTAGTTCCAATCAGCCCCAGCATTTT
NA | TRBJ2-1 | TRBV9 | NA | CASSVGEVYNEQFF | TGTGCCAGCAGCGTGGGGGAGGTCTACAATGAGCAGTTCTTC
NA | TRBJ2-3 | TRBV4-1 | few | CASSLGSSWNTDTQYF | TGCGCCAGCAGCCTTGGGAGCAGCTGGAACACAGATACGCAGTATTTT
NA | TRBJ2-7 | TRBV7-8 | NA | CASSLVRPTYEQYF | TGTGCCAGCAGCTTAGTACGGCCAACCTACGAGCAGTACTTC
TRBD2 | TRBJ2-5 | TRBV7-2 | NA | CASSLARLAGGLWETQYF | TGTGCCAGCAGCTTAGCGCGGCTAGCGGGAGGGCTGTGGGAGACCCAGTACTTC
NA | TRBJ2-7 | TRBV15 | few | CATSTGRTSSYEQYF | TGTGCCACCAGCACTGGACGGACGAGCTCCTACGAGCAGTACTTC
NA | TRBJ2-6 | TRBV30 | NA | CAWSWTARSGANVLTF | TGTGCCTGGAGTTGGACAGCTCGCTCTGGGGCCAACGTCCTGACTTTC
TRBD2 | TRBJ2-5 | TRBV30 | NA | CAWSPGTSGGLRMTQYF | TGTGCCTGGAGTCCGGGGACTAGCGGAGGCCTCCGAATGACCCAGTACTTC
NA | TRBJ2-7 | TRBV21-1 | few | CASSDLRGRNPTEQYF | TGTGCCAGCAGCGACCTGAGGGGGCGGAACCCCACCGAGCAGTACTTC
TRBD1 | TRBJ2-7 | TRBV29-1 | NA | CSVWIGGAYEQYF | TGCAGCGTGTGGATAGGGGGCGCGTACGAGCAGTACTTC
NA | TRBJ2-1 | TRBV5-1 | few | CASSLLGDNEQFF | TGCGCCAGCAGCTTGTTAGGTGACAATGAGCAGTTCTTC
NA | TRBJ2-7 | TRBV25-1 | NA | CASSENRNTEQYF | TGTGCCAGCAGTGAAAATCGCAATACCGAGCAGTACTTC
NA | TRBJ1-2 | TRBV30 | NA | CAWSDRVRLTYGYTF | TGTGCCTGGAGTGACAGGGTGCGTTTGACGTATGGCTACACCTTC
NA | TRBJ1-2 | TRBV23-1 | NA | CAIIENYGYTF | TGCGCCATCATTGAGAACTATGGCTACACCTTC
NA | TRBJ2-1 | TRBV18 | NA | CASSPAQGINYNEQFF | TGTGCCAGCTCACCAGCCCAAGGGATCAACTACAATGAGCAGTTCTTC
NA | TRBJ2-7 | TRBV20-1 | few | CSVASAYEQYF | TGCAGTGTGGCTAGCGCCTACGAGCAGTACTTC
TRBD2 | TRBJ2-5 | TRBV9 | few | CASSVTSAQETQYF | TGTGCCAGCAGCGTAACTAGCGCTCAAGAGACCCAGTACTTC
NA | TRBJ2-7 | TRBV5-1 | few | CASSSTDIHEQYF | TGCGCCAGCAGCTCAACGGACATCCACGAGCAGTACTTC
NA | TRBJ1-1 | TRBV28 | NA | CASSSGRTEAFF | TGTGCCAGCAGTTCGGGGCGCACTGAAGCTTTCTTT
TRBD2 | TRBJ2-5 | TRBV6-5 | NA | CASSSSLAGGAQYF | TGTGCCAGCAGTTCGTCACTAGCGGGAGGCGCCCAGTACTTC
NA | TRBJ2-5 | TRBV9 | NA | CASSAHSQETQYF | TGTGCCAGCAGCGCCCATAGCCAAGAGACCCAGTACTTC
NA | TRBJ1-3 | TRBV5-4 | NA | CASSADTFSGNTIYF | TGTGCCAGCAGCGCTGACACATTCTCTGGAAACACCATATATTTT
TRBD1 | TRBJ1-1 | TRBV10-3 | few | CAISDRTGNTEAFF | TGTGCCATCAGTGATCGGACAGGGAACACTGAAGCTTTCTTT
NA | TRBJ2-3 | TRBV9 | NA | CASSADGGATRDTQYF | TGTGCCAGCAGCGCTGATGGGGGGGCGACCAGAGATACGCAGTATTTT
NA | TRBJ1-3 | TRBV9 | few | CASSVDSGNTIYF | TGTGCCAGCAGCGTGGACTCTGGAAACACCATATATTTT
NA | TRBJ2-1 | TRBV28 | few | CASSFYYNEQFF | TGTGCCAGCAGTTTTTACTACAATGAGCAGTTCTTC
NA | TRBJ2-5 | TRBV7-6 | NA | CASSFLVQETQYF | TGTGCCAGCAGCTTCCTAGTACAAGAGACCCAGTACTTC
TRBD1 | TRBJ1-1 | TRBV29-1 | few | CSVMGSRGDTEAFF | TGCAGCGTCATGGGGAGCAGGGGGGACACTGAAGCTTTCTTT
TRBD2 | TRBJ2-5 | TRBV30 | few | CAWSGIAGKLGETQYF | TGTGCCTGGAGTGGAATAGCGGGAAAATTAGGAGAGACCCAGTACTTC
NA | TRBJ2-4 | TRBV4-2 | few | CASSQERAAGKNIQYF | TGTGCCAGCAGCCAAGAGAGAGCCGCGGGCAAAAACATTCAGTACTTC
TRBD1 | TRBJ2-1 | TRBV19 | NA | CASSFQGDLEQFF | TGTGCCAGTAGTTTTCAGGGGGATCTTGAGCAGTTCTTC
NA | TRBJ1-2 | TRBV7-9 | NA | CASSPSLSYGYTF | TGTGCCAGCAGCCCGTCCTTATCCTATGGCTACACCTTC
TRBD2 | TRBJ2-5 | TRBV7-9 | NA | CASSLATLAGGETQYF | TGTGCCAGCAGCTTAGCGACCCTAGCGGGAGGAGAGACCCAGTACTTC
NA | TRBJ2-4 | TRBV6-1 | NA | CASSDPKNIQYF | TGTGCCAGCAGTGACCCCAAAAACATTCAGTACTTC
NA | TRBJ2-6 | TRBV29-1 | few | CSVQRRGANVLTF | TGCAGCGTCCAGAGGAGAGGGGCCAACGTCCTGACTTTC
NA | TRBJ2-1 | TRBV5-1 | NA | CASSFVPDNEQFF | TGCGCCAGCAGCTTCGTCCCCGACAATGAGCAGTTCTTC